Presented here are 5 T cell receptor beta chains from one specimen sequenced in a study of blood T cell repertoires in COVID-19. The table came from immunoSEQ multiplex PCR; TCRdb's copy has only in-frame clones and leaves some out. The repertoire holds more than 140,000 clones, with around 83% as singletons. Sequenced: peripheral blood. The receptors derive from a woman aged 45-60 years in a cohort sampled during active or convalescent COVID-19.

The chain carries TRBV20-1 and TRBJ2-1, with D unclear. Looked up from germline, CDR1 is DFQATT and CDR2 is SNEGSKA (reference sequence). Trimming cost V 3 bases and J 2 bases, with 14 bases left between them. The length of the CDR3 is 15 residues. The CDR3 loop is CSASGMRRPYNEQFF. The CDR3, as DNA: TGCAGTGCTAGTGGGATGCGGCGGCCCTACAATGAGCAGTTCTTC.

The chain combines TRBV3-1 (or the pseudogene TRBV3-2) with TRBJ1-2, with a tentative D call TRBD1 (5 bases). The V gene lost 6 bases and the J gene lost 6 bases, with 20 bases spanning the gap. The CDR3 is made up of 15 amino acids. Germline lookup yields CDR1 LGHDT and CDR2 YNNKEL (reference sequence). Written as DNA, the CDR3 is TGTGCCAGCAGTCTCACAGGTGGAAGAGCTCATGGCTACACCTTC. As protein: CASSLTGGRAHGYTF.

The chain combines TRBV4-1 with TRBJ2-5; maybe TRBD2 (5 bases). Deletions cut 5 bases from V and 5 bases from J, with 12 bases between. CDR3 size: 13 residues. Germline lookup yields CDR1 MGHRA and CDR2 YSYEKL. This CDR3 reads CASSSLAVETQYF. CDR3 in DNA: TGCGCCAGCAGCAGTCTAGCCGTGGAGACCCAGTACTTC.

The chain employs TRBV9 and TRBJ2-1, with D possibly being TRBD1 (5 bases). Germline lookup yields CDR1 SGDLS and CDR2 YYNGEE. Trimming stripped 3 bases from V and 0 bases from J, with 10 bases between. CDR3 length: 15 residues. CDR3 coding DNA: TGTGCCAGCAGCGGGGGCCGCAGCTCCTACAATGAGCAGTTCTTC. Residues: CASSGGRSSYNEQFF.

This chain joins TRBV6-5 and TRBJ2-3; 10 bases map to TRBD2. This CDR3 has 16 residues. J lost 4 bases, V lost 2 bases, and 6 bases had no gene match. Germline V gene lookup returns CDR1 MNHEY and CDR2 SVGAGI. This CDR3 is CASSYPSGGAPDTQYF. CDR3 coding DNA: TGTGCCAGCAGTTACCCCAGCGGGGGGGCCCCAGATACGCAGTATTTT.